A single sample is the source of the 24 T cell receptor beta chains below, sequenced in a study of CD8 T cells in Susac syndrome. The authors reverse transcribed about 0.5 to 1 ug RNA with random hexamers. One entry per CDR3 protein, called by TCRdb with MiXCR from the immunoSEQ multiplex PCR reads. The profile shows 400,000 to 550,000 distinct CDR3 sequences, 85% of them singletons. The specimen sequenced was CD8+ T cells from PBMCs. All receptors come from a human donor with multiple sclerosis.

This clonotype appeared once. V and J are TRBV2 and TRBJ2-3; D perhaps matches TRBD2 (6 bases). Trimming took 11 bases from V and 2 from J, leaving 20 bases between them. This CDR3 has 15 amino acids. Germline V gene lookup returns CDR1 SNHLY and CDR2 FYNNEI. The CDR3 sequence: CAGRLAQTNTDTQYF. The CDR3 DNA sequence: TGTGCCGGGAGGCTAGCGCAAACTAACACAGATACGCAGTATTTT.

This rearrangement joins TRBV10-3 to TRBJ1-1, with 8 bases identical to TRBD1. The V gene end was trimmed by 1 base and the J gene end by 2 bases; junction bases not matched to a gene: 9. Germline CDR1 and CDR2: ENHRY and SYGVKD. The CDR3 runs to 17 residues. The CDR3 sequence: CAISELLLDRENTEAFF. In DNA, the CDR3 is TGTGCCATCAGTGAGTTGCTGTTGGACAGGGAAAACACTGAAGCTTTCTTT.

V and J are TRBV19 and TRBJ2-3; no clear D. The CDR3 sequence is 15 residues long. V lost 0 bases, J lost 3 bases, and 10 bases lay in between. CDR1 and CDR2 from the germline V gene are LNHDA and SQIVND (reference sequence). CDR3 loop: CASSIEGKFTDTQYF. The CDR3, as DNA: TGTGCCAGTAGTATAGAAGGGAAGTTTACAGATACGCAGTATTTT.

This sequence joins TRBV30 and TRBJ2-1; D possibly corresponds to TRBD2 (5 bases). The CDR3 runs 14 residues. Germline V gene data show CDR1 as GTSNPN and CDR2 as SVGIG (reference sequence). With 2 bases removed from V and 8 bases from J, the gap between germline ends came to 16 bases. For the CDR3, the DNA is TGTGCCTGGAGTCTTGGGGAGAAGGGTGATGAGCAGTTCTTC. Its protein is CAWSLGEKGDEQFF.

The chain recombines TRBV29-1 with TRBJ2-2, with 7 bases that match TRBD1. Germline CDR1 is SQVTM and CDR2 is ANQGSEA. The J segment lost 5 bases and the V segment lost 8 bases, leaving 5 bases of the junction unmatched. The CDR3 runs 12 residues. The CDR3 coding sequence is TGCAGCACCTTACAGGGGACCGGGGAGCTGTTTTTT. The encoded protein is CSTLQGTGELFF.

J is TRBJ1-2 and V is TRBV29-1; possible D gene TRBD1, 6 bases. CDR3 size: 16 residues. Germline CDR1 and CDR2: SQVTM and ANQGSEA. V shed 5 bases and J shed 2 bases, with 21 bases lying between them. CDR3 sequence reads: CSVTDEGDKLNYGYTF. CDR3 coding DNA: TGCAGCGTTACCGACGAAGGGGACAAACTAAACTATGGCTACACCTTC. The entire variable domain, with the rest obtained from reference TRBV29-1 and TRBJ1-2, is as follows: SAVISQKPSRDICQRGTSLTIQCQVDSQVTMMFWYRQQPGQSLTLIATANQGSEATYESGFVIDKFPISRPNLTFSTLTVSNMSPEDSSIYLCSVTDEGDKLNYGYTFGSGTRLTVV.

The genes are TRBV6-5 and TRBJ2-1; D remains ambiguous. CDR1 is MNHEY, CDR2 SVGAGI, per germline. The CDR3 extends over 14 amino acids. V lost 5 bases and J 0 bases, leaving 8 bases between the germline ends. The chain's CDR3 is CASSMTDSYNEQFF. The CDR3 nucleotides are TGTGCCAGCAGTATGACGGACTCCTACAATGAGCAGTTCTTC.

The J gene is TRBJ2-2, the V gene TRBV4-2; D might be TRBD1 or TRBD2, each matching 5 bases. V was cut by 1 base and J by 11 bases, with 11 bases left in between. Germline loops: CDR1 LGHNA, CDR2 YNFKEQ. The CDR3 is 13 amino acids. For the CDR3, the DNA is TGTGCCAGCAGCCAAGGGACACCGGGAGAGCTGTTTTTT. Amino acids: CASSQGTPGELFF.

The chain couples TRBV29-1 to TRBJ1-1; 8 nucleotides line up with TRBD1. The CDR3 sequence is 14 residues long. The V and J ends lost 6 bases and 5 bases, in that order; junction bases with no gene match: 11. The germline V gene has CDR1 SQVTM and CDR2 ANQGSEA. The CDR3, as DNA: TGCAGCGTAGATACGGACAGGGAGAATACTGAAGCTTTCTTT. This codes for CSVDTDRENTEAFF.

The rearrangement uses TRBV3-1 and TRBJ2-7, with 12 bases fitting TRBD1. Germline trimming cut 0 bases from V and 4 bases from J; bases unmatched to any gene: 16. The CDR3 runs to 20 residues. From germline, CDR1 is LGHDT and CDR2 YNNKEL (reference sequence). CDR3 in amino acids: CASSQDWDRGREDTLYEQYF. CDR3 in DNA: TGTGCCAGCAGCCAAGACTGGGACAGGGGGCGTGAGGACACCCTATACGAGCAGTACTTC.

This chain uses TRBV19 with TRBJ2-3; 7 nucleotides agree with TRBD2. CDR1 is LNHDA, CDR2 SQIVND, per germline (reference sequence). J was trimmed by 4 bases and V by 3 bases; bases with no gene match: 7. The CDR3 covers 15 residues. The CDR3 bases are TGTGCCAGTAGTATTTCGGGCGGGAGAGCAGATACGCAGTATTTT. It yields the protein CASSISGGRADTQYF.

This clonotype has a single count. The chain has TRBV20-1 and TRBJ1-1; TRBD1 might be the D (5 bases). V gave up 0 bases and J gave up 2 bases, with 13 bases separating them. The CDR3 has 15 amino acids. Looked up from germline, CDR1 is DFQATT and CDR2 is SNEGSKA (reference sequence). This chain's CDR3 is CSAREYTTENTEAFF. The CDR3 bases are TGCAGTGCTAGAGAGTACACGACAGAAAACACTGAAGCTTTCTTT.

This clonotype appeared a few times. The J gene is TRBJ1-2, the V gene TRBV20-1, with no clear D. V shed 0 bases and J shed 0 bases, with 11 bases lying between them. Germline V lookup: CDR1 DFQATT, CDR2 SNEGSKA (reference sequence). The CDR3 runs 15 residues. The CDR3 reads CSARDLTETNYGYTF. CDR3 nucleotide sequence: TGCAGTGCTAGAGATTTAACAGAAACTAACTATGGCTACACCTTC.

CDR3 nucleotide sequence: TGTGCCAGCAGTTTAGGTGGGGCGGTGTTAAGCAATCAGCCCCAGCATTTT. Protein sequence: CASSLGGAVLSNQPQHF. This sequence joins TRBV27 and TRBJ1-5, with D perhaps TRBD1 (5 bases). The CDR3 runs to 17 residues. Germline V gives CDR1 MNHEY, CDR2 SMNVEV (reference sequence). V dropped 2 bases and J dropped 1 base, with 15 bases sitting between them.

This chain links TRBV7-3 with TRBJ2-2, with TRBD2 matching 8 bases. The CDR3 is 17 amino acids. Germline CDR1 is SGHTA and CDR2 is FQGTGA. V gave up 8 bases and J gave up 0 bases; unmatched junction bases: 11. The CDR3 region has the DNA TGTGCCAGCCGACCCGGGAGGGTTCCCGCGAACACCGGGGAGCTGTTTTTT. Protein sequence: CASRPGRVPANTGELFF.

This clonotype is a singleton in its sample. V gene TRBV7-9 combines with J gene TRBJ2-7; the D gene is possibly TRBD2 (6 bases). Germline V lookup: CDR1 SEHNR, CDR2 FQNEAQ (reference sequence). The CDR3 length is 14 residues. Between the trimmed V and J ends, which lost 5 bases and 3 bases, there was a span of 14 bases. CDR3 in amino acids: CASSPGDGFYEQYF. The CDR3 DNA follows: TGTGCCAGCAGCCCGGGGGACGGATTCTACGAGCAGTACTTC.

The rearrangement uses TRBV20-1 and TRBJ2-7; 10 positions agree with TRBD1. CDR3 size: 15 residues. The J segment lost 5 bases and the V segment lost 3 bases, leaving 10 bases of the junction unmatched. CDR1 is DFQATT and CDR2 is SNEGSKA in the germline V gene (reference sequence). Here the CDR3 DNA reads TGCAGTGCTAGTTCTATAGGGGACAGGGGACACGAGCAGTACTTC. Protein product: CSASSIGDRGHEQYF.

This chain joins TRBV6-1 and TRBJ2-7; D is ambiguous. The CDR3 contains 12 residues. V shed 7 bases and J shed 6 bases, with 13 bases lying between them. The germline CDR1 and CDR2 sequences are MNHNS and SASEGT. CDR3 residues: CASTQERVEQYF. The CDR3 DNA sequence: TGTGCCAGCACTCAAGAAAGGGTCGAGCAGTACTTC.

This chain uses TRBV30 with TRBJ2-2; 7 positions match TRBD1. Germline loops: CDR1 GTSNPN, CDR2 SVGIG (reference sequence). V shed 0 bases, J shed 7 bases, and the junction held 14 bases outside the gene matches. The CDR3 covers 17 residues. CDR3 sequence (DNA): TGTGCCTGGAGTGTACTGGCAGGGGGTTTTGATGGCGGGGAGCTGTTTTTT. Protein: CAWSVLAGGFDGGELFF.

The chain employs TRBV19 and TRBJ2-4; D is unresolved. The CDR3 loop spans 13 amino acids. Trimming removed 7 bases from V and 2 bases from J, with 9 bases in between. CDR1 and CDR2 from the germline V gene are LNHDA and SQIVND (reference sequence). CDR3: CASKQKTKNIQYF. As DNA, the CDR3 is TGTGCCAGTAAGCAGAAGACCAAAAACATTCAGTACTTC.

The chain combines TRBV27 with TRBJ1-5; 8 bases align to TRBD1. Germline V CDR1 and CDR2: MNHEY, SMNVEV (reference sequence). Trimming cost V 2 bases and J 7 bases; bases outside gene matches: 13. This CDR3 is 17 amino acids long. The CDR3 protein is CASSLNPTGAGGQPQHF. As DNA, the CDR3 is TGTGCCAGCAGTTTAAATCCGACAGGGGCAGGTGGGCAGCCCCAGCATTTT.

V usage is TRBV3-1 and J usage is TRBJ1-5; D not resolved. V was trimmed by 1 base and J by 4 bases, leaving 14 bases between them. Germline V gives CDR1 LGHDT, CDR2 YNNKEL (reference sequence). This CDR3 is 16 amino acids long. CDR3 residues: CASSQGVQDPNQPQHF. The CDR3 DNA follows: TGTGCCAGCAGCCAAGGGGTGCAGGACCCAAATCAGCCCCAGCATTTT.

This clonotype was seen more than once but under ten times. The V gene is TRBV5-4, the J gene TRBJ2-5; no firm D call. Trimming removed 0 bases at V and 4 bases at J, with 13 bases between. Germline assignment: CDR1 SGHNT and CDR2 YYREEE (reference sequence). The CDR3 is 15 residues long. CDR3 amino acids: CASSLDWGSGETQYF. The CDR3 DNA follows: TGTGCCAGCAGCTTGGATTGGGGTTCAGGAGAGACCCAGTACTTC.

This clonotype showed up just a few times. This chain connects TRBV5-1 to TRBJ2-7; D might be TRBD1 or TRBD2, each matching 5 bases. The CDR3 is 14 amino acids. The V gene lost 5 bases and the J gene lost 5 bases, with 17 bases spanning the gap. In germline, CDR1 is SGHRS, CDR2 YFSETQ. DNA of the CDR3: TGCGCCAGCAGATCACCGGGACGGCGGGACGAGCAGTACTTC. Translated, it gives CASRSPGRRDEQYF.